The rows below give T cell receptor beta chains drawn from one sample of a study of control samples from healthy donors and cancer patients. Assay: immunoSEQ multiplex PCR; the TCRdb copy retains only in-frame clones and omits some. The sample carries 90,000 to 150,000 clones, approximately 87% recorded once. Input material: blood. Source of these receptors: a man aged 30 to 45 in good health. Each CDR3 is given with its conserved first and last residue. Fields, in order: D gene, V gene, clone size, CDR3 length, J gene, CDR3 protein, CDR3 DNA. D genes are given only for firm matches. Size is stated for part of the rows, as once, few or many counts, or as a class when the clone is expanded.

TRBD1	TRBV3-1/TRBV3-2	once	14	TRBJ1-6	CASSAHDRDSPLHF	TGTGCCAGCAGCGCCCACGACAGGGATTCACCCCTCCACTTT
TRBD1	TRBV3-1/TRBV3-2	.	18	TRBJ1-6	CASSQNRDRGGRNSPLHF	TGTGCCAGCAGCCAGAACCGGGACAGGGGCGGAAGGAATTCACCCCTCCACTTT
.	TRBV7-3	.	16	TRBJ2-1	CASSFPVQGANNEQFF	TGTGCCAGCAGCTTCCCGGTACAAGGGGCCAACAATGAGCAGTTCTTC
.	TRBV18	.	14	TRBJ2-2	CASSPLGGSGELFF	TGTGCCAGCTCACCTCTAGGGGGATCCGGGGAGCTGTTTTTT
TRBD2	TRBV19	.	13	TRBJ2-3	CATATSSADTQYF	TGTGCCACCGCGACTAGCTCGGCAGATACGCAGTATTTT
.	TRBV11-3	.	13	TRBJ2-7	CASSQPGPYEQYF	TGTGCCAGCAGCCAACCAGGGCCCTACGAGCAGTACTTC
.	TRBV30	.	10	TRBJ1-1	CAWSVNEAFF	TGTGCCTGGAGTGTAAACGAAGCTTTCTTT
TRBD1	TRBV12-3/TRBV12-4	.	13	TRBJ1-2	CASRGDRDYGYTF	TGTGCCAGCCGTGGAGACAGGGACTATGGCTACACCTTC
.	TRBV9	.	17	TRBJ2-6	CASSIRSSSSGANVLTF	TGTGCCAGCAGCATCAGGTCTTCAAGCTCTGGGGCCAACGTCCTGACTTTC
TRBD1	TRBV19	once	13	TRBJ1-4	CASSLEDRGKLFF	TGTGCCAGTAGTCTTGAGGACAGGGGTAAACTGTTTTTT
TRBD1	TRBV9	.	14	TRBJ1-5	CASSVGDSYQPQHF	TGTGCCAGCAGCGTAGGGGACAGCTATCAGCCCCAGCATTTT
.	TRBV7-2	.	13	TRBJ2-7	CASSQSQGYEQYF	TGTGCCAGCAGTCAGAGTCAGGGTTACGAGCAGTACTTC
.	TRBV12-3/TRBV12-4	.	13	TRBJ1-4	CASSLLANEKLFF	TGTGCCAGCAGTTTATTGGCTAATGAAAAACTGTTTTTT
.	TRBV14	.	15	TRBJ1-4	CASSQVRGPNEKLFF	TGTGCCAGCAGCCAAGTAAGGGGACCGAATGAAAAACTGTTTTTT